This T cell receptor beta chain was retrieved from a study of shared clonotypes between healthy human individuals. The CDR3 is made up of 14 amino acids. V lost 5 bases and J lost 4, with 14 bases in between. Germline V gene sequence: CDR1 SGHTA, CDR2 FQGTGA. Broader study findings: Sampling used blood alone; tissue repertoires probably differ.

Notes on this clone: Its antigen is unidentified.

Sequencing was performed with immunoSEQ multiplex PCR; in TCRdb, only in-frame clones are kept and a portion is missing. Of about 2.4 million clones listed, 80% to 95% are singletons. This rearrangement joins TRBV7-3 to TRBJ1-1; D is undetermined. Sequences were obtained from naive CD4+ T cells from PBMCs. Subset here: CD45RA+ positively selected. This TCR was sampled from a man younger than 30 in good health. Some clones in this sample may be carry-over from other donors' samples. CDR3 protein: CASSRHTQATEAFF. The CDR3 DNA reads as TGTGCCAGCAGCAGACACACCCAGGCCACTGAAGCTTTCTTT. Variable domain in full (rest from reference TRBV7-3 and TRBJ1-1): GAGVSQTPSNKVTEKGKYVELRCDPISGHTALYWYRQSLGQGPEFLIYFQGTGAADDSGLPNDRFFAVRPEGSVSTLKIQRTERGDSAVYLCASSRHTQATEAFFGQGTRLTVV.